Presented here are 26 T cell receptor beta chains from one specimen sequenced in a study of OX40 agonist ivuxolimab in advanced cancers. The library was prepared using the immunoSEQ multiplex PCR assay. TCRdb mirrors the immuneACCESS table, restricted to in-frame sequences. Some clones are absent from its copies; in checked studies, under half trace to an unresolved V gene, and the reason for the others is unknown. This sample holds 99,000 or so clones; about 96% were observed only once. The ten largest clonotypes hold approximately 2% of the sample. The source material was CD4+ or CD8+ T cells sorted from blood, sampled in a trial of the OX40 agonist ivuxolimab. The receptors were gathered from an adult with an advanced solid tumor such as melanoma, head and neck, liver or kidney cancer.

The chain is built from TRBV7-9 and TRBJ2-7; 11 bases match TRBD2. This CDR3 is 14 amino acids long. Germline assignment: CDR1 SEHNR and CDR2 FQNEAQ (reference sequence). V lost 4 bases and J lost 3; bases outside the gene matches: 2. This CDR3 is CASSSGTSGYEQYF. The CDR3 DNA sequence: TGTGCCAGCAGCTCCGGGACTAGCGGCTACGAGCAGTACTTC.

DNA for the CDR3: TGTGCCAGCAGTTACTCCTCTAGCGGGATAGACAATGAGCAGTTCTTC. Translating gives CASSYSSSGIDNEQFF. V and J are TRBV6-6 and TRBJ2-1, with TRBD2 matching over 9 bases. This CDR3 has 16 residues. The J segment lost 5 bases and the V segment lost 0 bases, leaving 5 bases of the junction unmatched. CDR1 is MNHNY and CDR2 is SVGAGI in the germline V gene (reference sequence).

The rearrangement uses TRBV5-1 and TRBJ2-5; 7 bases are shared with TRBD2. The CDR3 consists of 16 residues. Germline V CDR1 and CDR2: SGHRS, YFSETQ. The junction had 10 bases not matched to a gene; V was cut back by 0 bases and J by 5 bases. CDR3 in amino acids: CASSLAPGLGDETQYF. Written as DNA, the CDR3 is TGCGCCAGCAGCTTGGCCCCTGGACTAGGGGACGAGACCCAGTACTTC.

As DNA, the CDR3 is TGCGCCAGCAGCCAAGGGGCAGGGGGTCGGGTATACGAGCAGTACTTC. Its protein product is CASSQGAGGRVYEQYF. This chain connects TRBV4-1 to TRBJ2-7; 7 bases map to TRBD1. Germline V gives CDR1 MGHRA, CDR2 YSYEKL. This CDR3 contains 16 residues. The V and J ends lost 1 base and 4 bases, in that order; junction bases with no gene match: 10.

Only one count was recorded for this clone. Compared with germline, one end of the junction differs, possibly owing to a read error. The V call is TRBV7-9, the J call TRBJ1-3, with 9 bases fitting TRBD1. The CDR3 is 12 residues long. Germline V gene sequence: CDR1 SEHNR, CDR2 FQNEAQ (reference sequence). The CDR3 spells CASSPGQGPGNF. As DNA, the CDR3 is TGTGCCAGCAGCCCGGGACAGGGACCTGGAAATTTT.

The chain is built from TRBV28 and TRBJ1-5; tentative D call: TRBD1 (5 bases). Trimming pared 1 base from V and 6 bases from J, leaving 13 bases between. This CDR3 is built from 15 residues. Germline lookup yields CDR1 MDHEN and CDR2 SYDVKM. The CDR3 loop is CASSLFSGATQPQHF. The CDR3 DNA follows: TGTGCCAGCAGTTTATTTTCCGGGGCTACTCAGCCCCAGCATTTT.

The chain employs TRBV9 and TRBJ2-2; TRBD1 or TRBD2 may be the D gene (6 bases each). Germline values: CDR1 SGDLS, CDR2 YYNGEE. The ends were cut back, 0 bases at V and 4 bases at J, with 10 bases in the middle. The CDR3 has 15 residues. DNA of the CDR3: TGTGCCAGCAGCGTAGAAGGGGGGAGCACCGGGGAGCTGTTTTTT. This codes for CASSVEGGSTGELFF.

This clone was observed a single time. The chain recombines TRBV4-2 with TRBJ1-4; D is uncertain. CDR3 length: 14 residues. Looked up from germline, CDR1 is LGHNA and CDR2 is YNFKEQ. V was clipped by 1 base and J by 8 bases, with 11 bases between them. The CDR3 DNA is TGTGCCAGCAGCCAAGGAGGGTTTCGGGAAAAACTGTTTTTT. This sequence encodes CASSQGGFREKLFF.

The gene calls are TRBV10-3 and TRBJ2-7; D uncertain. The CDR3 runs to 14 residues. In germline, CDR1 is ENHRY, CDR2 SYGVKD. Trimming removed 3 bases from V and 2 bases from J, with 11 bases in between. The CDR3 loop reads CAISEKTATYEQYF. CDR3 bases: TGTGCCATCAGTGAAAAGACGGCAACCTACGAGCAGTACTTC.

The count of this clone is one. J is TRBJ2-1 and V is TRBV19, with unresolved D. This CDR3 has 12 amino acids. V was cut by 2 bases and J by 8 bases, with 7 bases left in between. Germline V gene sequence: CDR1 LNHDA, CDR2 SQIVND (reference sequence). CDR3 bases: TGTGCCAGTAGTATATTGGGCCATGAGCAGTTCTTC. As protein: CASSILGHEQFF. Full variable domain (outside the CDR3, taken from reference TRBV19 and TRBJ2-1): DGGITQSPKYLFRKEGQNVTLSCEQNLNHDAMYWYRQDPGQGLRLIYYSQIVNDFQKGDIAEGYSVSREKKESFPLTVTSAQKNPTAFYLCASSILGHEQFFGPGTRLTVL.

This chain's CDR3 is CASSPVLGGRHMNTEAFF. Written as DNA, the CDR3 is TGTGCCAGCAGCCCCGTGTTAGGGGGCCGGCATATGAACACTGAAGCTTTCTTT. This sequence joins TRBV7-9 and TRBJ1-1, with 7 bases fitting TRBD1. Germline-derived CDR1 and CDR2 are SEHNR and FQNEAQ (reference sequence). Germline trimming cut 5 bases from V and 0 bases from J; bases unmatched to any gene: 15. The CDR3 runs to 18 residues.

V usage is TRBV7-8 and J usage is TRBJ1-6; TRBD1 is a possible D gene (6 bases). There are 20 residues in the CDR3. V gave up 2 bases and J gave up 1 base, with 21 bases separating them. Germline-derived CDR1 and CDR2 are SGHVS and FQNEAQ. This chain's CDR3 is CASSLSRGGCEGSYNSPLHF. CDR3 sequence (DNA): TGTGCCAGCAGCTTATCTCGGGGGGGCTGCGAAGGTTCCTATAATTCACCCCTCCACTTT.

V and J are TRBV7-2 and TRBJ2-1; 7 nucleotides align to TRBD2. CDR3 size: 14 residues. CDR1 and CDR2 (germline): SGHTA, FQGNSA. The V segment lost 3 bases and the J segment 8 bases; nucleotides outside the gene matches: 7. CDR3 bases: TGTGCCAGCAGCTTTATCGGGAGGTGGGATGAGCAGTTCTTC. Its translation: CASSFIGRWDEQFF.

This chain links TRBV4-1 with TRBJ2-7; the match to TRBD2 covers 8 bases. The junction had 9 bases not matched to a gene; V was cut back by 3 bases and J by 2 bases. This CDR3 is built from 16 residues. Germline V gene sequence: CDR1 MGHRA, CDR2 YSYEKL. This CDR3 reads CASSHVPTSGAYEQYF. The CDR3 DNA sequence: TGCGCCAGCAGCCACGTACCAACTAGCGGAGCCTACGAGCAGTACTTC.

The CDR3 coding sequence is TGTGCCAGCAGCGTCGGACAGGGTAGCAATCAGCCCCAGCATTTT. It is translated as CASSVGQGSNQPQHF. The chain carries TRBV9 and TRBJ1-5; 8 bases fit TRBD1. The J segment lost 0 bases and the V segment lost 2 bases, leaving 1 base of the junction unmatched. The germline CDR1 and CDR2 sequences are SGDLS and YYNGEE. This CDR3 comprises 15 residues.

The rearrangement links TRBV7-9 to TRBJ1-2; TRBD1 agrees at 7 bases. The CDR3 is 12 amino acids. Germline CDR1 is SEHNR and CDR2 is FQNEAQ (reference sequence). Trimming took 4 bases from V and 8 from J; bases not matched to a gene: 4. The CDR3 sequence is CASSYTGDGYTF. As DNA, the CDR3 is TGTGCCAGCAGCTACACAGGGGACGGCTACACCTTC.

V gene TRBV30 combines with J gene TRBJ2-7, with 7 bases lining up with TRBD1. Germline V gives CDR1 GTSNPN, CDR2 SVGIG (reference sequence). Germline trimming cut 2 bases from V and 1 base from J; bases unmatched to any gene: 5. The CDR3 runs to 14 residues. The CDR3 DNA sequence: TGTGCCTGGAGTACCGGGACAGTATCCTACGAGCAGTACTTC. Translated: CAWSTGTVSYEQYF.

This chain joins TRBV4-2 and TRBJ2-3; 12 bases map to TRBD2. Losses at the gene ends were 3 bases for V and 1 base for J; bases not matched to a gene: 2. The CDR3 consists of 16 residues. Germline V gives CDR1 LGHNA, CDR2 YNFKEQ. CDR3 region: CASSQLAGGGTDTQYF. The CDR3 coding sequence is TGTGCCAGCAGCCAGCTAGCGGGAGGGGGCACAGATACGCAGTATTTT.

V and J are TRBV5-1 and TRBJ1-1; D not resolved. V lost 4 bases, J lost 3 bases, and 13 bases lay in between. Germline loops: CDR1 SGHRS, CDR2 YFSETQ. This CDR3 region has 14 residues. CDR3 sequence: CASSPDEGYTEAFF. The CDR3 bases are TGCGCCAGCAGCCCGGACGAGGGTTACACTGAAGCTTTCTTT.

The chain joins TRBV4-2 to TRBJ2-3; D unclear. The CDR3 extends over 15 amino acids. Germline V CDR1 and CDR2: LGHNA, YNFKEQ. The V and J ends lost 0 bases and 6 bases respectively, with 13 bases between them. CDR3: CASSQERSLGDTQYF. DNA for the CDR3: TGTGCCAGCAGCCAAGAACGGAGTCTGGGGGATACGCAGTATTTT.

The chain has TRBV6-1 and TRBJ2-7; 9 bases map to TRBD1. Unmatched junction bases numbered 7, after V lost 6 bases and J lost 4 bases. In germline, CDR1 is MNHNS, CDR2 SASEGT. The CDR3 has 14 amino acids. The CDR3 is CASSLRDREYEQYF. CDR3 bases: TGTGCCAGCAGCCTCCGGGACAGGGAATACGAGCAGTACTTC.

The chain couples TRBV18 to TRBJ1-1; D remains unclear. In germline, CDR1 is KGHSH, CDR2 LQKENI. Trimming cost V 5 bases and J 7 bases, with 8 bases left between them. The CDR3 length is 11 residues. In DNA, the CDR3 is TGTGCCAGCTCAGCCCAGCATGAAGCTTTCTTT. Protein: CASSAQHEAFF.

V usage is TRBV6-5 and J usage is TRBJ2-7, with 14 nucleotides matching TRBD2. Per germline, CDR1 MNHEY and CDR2 SVGAGI. The CDR3 has 15 residues. V lost 4 bases to trimming and J lost 5 bases; unmatched junction nucleotides: 4. The CDR3 bases are TGTGCCAGCAGTTCCGGGACTAGCGGGAGCCACGAGCAGTACTTC. As protein: CASSSGTSGSHEQYF.

This clone turned up a few times. The chain combines TRBV29-1 with TRBJ2-2; D assignment may be TRBD1 or TRBD2 (5 bases each). CDR3 length: 15 residues. V was cut by 4 bases and J by 0 bases, with 12 bases left in between. Germline values: CDR1 SQVTM, CDR2 ANQGSEA. The CDR3 coding sequence is TGCAGCGTTGGGGGGAGTGGAACGAACACCGGGGAGCTGTTTTTT. Protein: CSVGGSGTNTGELFF.

The chain combines TRBV19 with TRBJ1-1; 9 bases are a match to TRBD1. The ends lost 8 bases at V and 5 bases at J; junction bases unmatched: 9. The CDR3 is 14 residues long. Germline CDR1 LNHDA, CDR2 SQIVND (reference sequence). CDR3 sequence (DNA): TGTGCCAGTGGAGGGGGGACAGGGCGTACTGAAGCTTTCTTT. As protein: CASGGGTGRTEAFF.

This chain links TRBV29-1 with TRBJ2-1, with D perhaps matching TRBD1 (6 bases). CDR1 is SQVTM and CDR2 is ANQGSEA in the germline V gene. V was pared by 3 bases and J by 4 bases, with 13 bases between. The CDR3 totals 14 residues. The CDR3, as DNA: TGCAGCGTTGAGGTACAGGGTGCTTACAATGAGCAGTTCTTC. Translated: CSVEVQGAYNEQFF.